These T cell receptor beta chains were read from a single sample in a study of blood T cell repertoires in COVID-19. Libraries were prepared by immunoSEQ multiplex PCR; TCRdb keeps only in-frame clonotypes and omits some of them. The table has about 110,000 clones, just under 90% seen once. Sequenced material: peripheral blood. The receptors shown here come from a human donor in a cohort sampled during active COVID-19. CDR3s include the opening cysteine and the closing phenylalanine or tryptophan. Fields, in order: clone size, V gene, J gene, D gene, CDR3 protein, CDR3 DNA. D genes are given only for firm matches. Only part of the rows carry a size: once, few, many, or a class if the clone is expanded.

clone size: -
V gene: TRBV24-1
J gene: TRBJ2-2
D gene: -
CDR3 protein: CATSDLYGRTANTGELFF
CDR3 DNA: TGTGCCACCAGTGATTTGTACGGTCGCACGGCGAACACCGGGGAGCTGTTTTTT

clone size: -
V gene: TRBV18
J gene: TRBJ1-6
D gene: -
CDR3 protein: CASSPRRTNNSPLHF
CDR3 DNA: TGTGCCAGCTCACCAAGGAGGACCAATAATTCACCCCTCCACTTT

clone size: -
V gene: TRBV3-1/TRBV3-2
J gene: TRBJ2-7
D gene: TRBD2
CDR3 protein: CASSQVLGLVSYEQYF
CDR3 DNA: TGTGCCAGCAGCCAAGTCCTGGGACTAGTTAGTTACGAGCAGTACTTC

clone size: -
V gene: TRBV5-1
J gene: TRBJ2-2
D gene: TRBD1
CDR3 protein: CASSKDRDTGELFF
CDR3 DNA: TGCGCCAGCAGCAAGGACAGGGACACCGGGGAGCTGTTTTTT

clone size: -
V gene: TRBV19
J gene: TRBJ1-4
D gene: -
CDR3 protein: CASSIGAATNEKLFF
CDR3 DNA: TGTGCCAGTAGTATAGGGGCCGCAACTAATGAAAAACTGTTTTTT

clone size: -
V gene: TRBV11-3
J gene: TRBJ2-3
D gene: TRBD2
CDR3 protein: CASSPRLAGTTDTQYF
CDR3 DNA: TGTGCCAGCAGCCCCCGACTAGCGGGGACCACAGATACGCAGTATTTT

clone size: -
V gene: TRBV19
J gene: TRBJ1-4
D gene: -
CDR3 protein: CASSIGGVGGEKLFF
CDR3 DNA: TGTGCCAGTAGTATCGGAGGGGTAGGTGGTGAAAAACTGTTTTTT

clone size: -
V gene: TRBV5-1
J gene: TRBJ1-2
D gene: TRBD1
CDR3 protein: CASSLSGTGGFYGYTF
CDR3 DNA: TGCGCCAGCAGCTTGTCAGGGACAGGGGGCTTCTATGGCTACACCTTC

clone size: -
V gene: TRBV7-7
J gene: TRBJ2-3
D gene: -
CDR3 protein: CASSLDLGGTQYF
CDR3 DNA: TGTGCTAGCAGCTTAGACTTAGGAGGCACGCAGTATTTT

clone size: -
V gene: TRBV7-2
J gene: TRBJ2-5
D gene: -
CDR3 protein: CASSLRGGKETQYF
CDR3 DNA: TGTGCCAGCAGCCTGCGGGGCGGGAAAGAGACCCAGTACTTC

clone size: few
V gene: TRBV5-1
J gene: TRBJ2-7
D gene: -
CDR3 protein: CASSLEDQGSSYEQYF
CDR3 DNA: TGCGCCAGCAGCTTGGAGGATCAGGGGAGCTCCTACGAGCAGTACTTC

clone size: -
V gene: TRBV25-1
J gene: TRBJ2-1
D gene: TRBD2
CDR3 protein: CASSEAGGSYNEQFF
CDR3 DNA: TGTGCCAGCAGTGAAGCGGGAGGATCATACAATGAGCAGTTCTTC

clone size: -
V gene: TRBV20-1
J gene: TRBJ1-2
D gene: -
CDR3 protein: CSARDGYGYTF
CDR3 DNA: TGCAGTGCTAGAGACGGCTATGGCTACACCTTC

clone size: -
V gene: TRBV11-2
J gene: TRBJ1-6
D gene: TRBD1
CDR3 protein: CASSLSLPIGTELPLHF
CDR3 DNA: TGTGCCAGCAGCTTATCCTTACCTATTGGGACAGAATTACCCCTCCACTTT

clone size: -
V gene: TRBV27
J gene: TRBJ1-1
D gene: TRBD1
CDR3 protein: CASSSSGGAYTEAFF
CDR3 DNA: TGTGCCAGCAGTTCGTCAGGGGGTGCGTACACTGAAGCTTTCTTT

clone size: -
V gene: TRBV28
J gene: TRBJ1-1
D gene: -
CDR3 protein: CASSFSVQNTEAFF
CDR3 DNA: TGTGCCAGCAGTTTTTCGGTCCAGAACACTGAAGCTTTCTTT

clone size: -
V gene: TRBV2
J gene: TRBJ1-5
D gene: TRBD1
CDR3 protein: CASSDQGGGRKHSNQPQHF
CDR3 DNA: TGTGCCAGCAGTGATCAAGGAGGGGGCAGAAAGCATAGCAATCAGCCCCAGCATTTT

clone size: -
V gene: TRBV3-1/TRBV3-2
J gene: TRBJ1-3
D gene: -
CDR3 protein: CASSQDPAGGNTIYF
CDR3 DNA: TGTGCCAGCAGCCAAGACCCGGCAGGAGGAAACACCATATATTTT

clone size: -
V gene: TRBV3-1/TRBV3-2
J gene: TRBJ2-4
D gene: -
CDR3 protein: CASSQAPTVAKNIQYF
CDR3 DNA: TGTGCCAGCAGCCAAGCCCCGACAGTAGCCAAAAACATTCAGTACTTC

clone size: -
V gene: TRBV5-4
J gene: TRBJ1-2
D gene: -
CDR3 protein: CASSAEAAVYGYTF
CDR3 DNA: TGTGCCAGCAGCGCGGAAGCGGCGGTCTATGGCTACACCTTC

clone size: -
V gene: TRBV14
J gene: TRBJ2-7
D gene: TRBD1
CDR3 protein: CASSQYMKHRGETYEQYF
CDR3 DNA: TGTGCCAGCAGCCAATATATGAAACACAGGGGGGAGACCTACGAGCAGTACTTC

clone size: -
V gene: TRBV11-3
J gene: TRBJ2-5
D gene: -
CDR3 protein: CASEGGKETQYF
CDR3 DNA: TGTGCCAGCGAGGGGGGGAAAGAGACCCAGTACTTC

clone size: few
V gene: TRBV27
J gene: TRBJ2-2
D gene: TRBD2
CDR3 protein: CASRLAAGELFF
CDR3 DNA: TGTGCCAGCCGACTAGCGGCCGGGGAGCTGTTTTTT

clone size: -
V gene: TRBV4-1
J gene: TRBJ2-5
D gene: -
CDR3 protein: CASSQRGWETQYF
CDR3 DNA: TGCGCCAGCAGCCAGAGAGGGTGGGAGACCCAGTACTTC

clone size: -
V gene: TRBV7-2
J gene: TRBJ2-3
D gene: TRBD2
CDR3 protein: CASSLALAGGPADTQYF
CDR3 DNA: TGTGCCAGCAGCTTAGCGCTAGCGGGAGGGCCGGCAGATACGCAGTATTTT

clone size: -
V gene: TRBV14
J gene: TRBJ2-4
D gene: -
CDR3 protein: CASSQQNIQYF
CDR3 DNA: TGTGCCAGCAGCCAACAGAACATTCAGTACTTC

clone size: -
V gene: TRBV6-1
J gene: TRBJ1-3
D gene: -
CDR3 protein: CASSERLGNTIYF
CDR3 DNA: TGTGCCAGCAGTGAACGACTTGGAAACACCATATATTTT

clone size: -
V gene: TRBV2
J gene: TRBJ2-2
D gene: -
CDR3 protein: CASSEGQGGSTGELFF
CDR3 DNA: TGTGCCAGCAGTGAAGGGCAGGGAGGCAGCACCGGGGAGCTGTTTTTT

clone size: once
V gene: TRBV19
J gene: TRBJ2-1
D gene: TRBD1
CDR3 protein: CASSMIYRGHSYNEQFF
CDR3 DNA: TGTGCCAGTAGTATGATCTACAGGGGACATTCCTACAATGAGCAGTTCTTC

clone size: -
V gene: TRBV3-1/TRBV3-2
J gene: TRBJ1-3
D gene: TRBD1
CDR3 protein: CASSRQGITSGNTIYF
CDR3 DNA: TGTGCCAGCAGTCGACAGGGAATTACCTCTGGAAACACCATATATTTT

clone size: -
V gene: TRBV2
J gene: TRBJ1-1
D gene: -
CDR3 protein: CASNYKRGEAFF
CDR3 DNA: TGTGCCAGCAACTATAAGCGGGGTGAAGCTTTCTTT